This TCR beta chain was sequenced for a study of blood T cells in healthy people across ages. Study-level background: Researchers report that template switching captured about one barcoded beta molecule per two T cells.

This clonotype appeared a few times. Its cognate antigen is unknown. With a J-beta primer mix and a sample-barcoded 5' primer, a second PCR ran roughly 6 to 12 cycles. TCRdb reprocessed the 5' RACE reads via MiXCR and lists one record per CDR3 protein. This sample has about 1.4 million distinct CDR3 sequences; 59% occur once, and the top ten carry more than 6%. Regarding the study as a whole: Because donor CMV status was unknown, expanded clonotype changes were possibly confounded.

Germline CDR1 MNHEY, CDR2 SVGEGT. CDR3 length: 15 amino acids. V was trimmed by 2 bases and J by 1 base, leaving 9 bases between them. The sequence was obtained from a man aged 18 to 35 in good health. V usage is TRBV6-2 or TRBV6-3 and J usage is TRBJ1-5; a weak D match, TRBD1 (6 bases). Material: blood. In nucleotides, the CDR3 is TGTGCCAGCAGTTACCCCCAGGGGAGCAATCAGCCCCAGCATTTT. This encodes CASSYPQGSNQPQHF.